Listed below are T cell receptor beta chains from one sample, sequenced in a study of T cells after yellow fever vaccination. One entry per CDR3 protein results from TCRdb running MiXCR on the 5' RACE reads. The sample comprises just over 300,000 distinct CDR3 sequences, around 4% of which are singletons, and about a quarter rests with the top ten. The sample was PBMCs, taken on the day of the yellow fever booster vaccination. All receptors come from a man between 18 and 29 years old who received the YFV17D yellow fever vaccine. Both conserved end residues are part of each CDR3. A D gene is named only where the DNA matches it firmly. The listing skips clone size in some rows; elsewhere it reads once, few, many or a size class.

D gene	J gene	clone size	V gene	CDR3 protein	CDR3 DNA
-	TRBJ1-1	few	TRBV5-6	CASSLGQQGTEAFF	TGTGCCAGCAGCTTGGGTCAACAGGGCACTGAAGCTTTCTTT
TRBD1	TRBJ2-7	many	TRBV7-9	CASSWGQGSYEQYF	TGTGCCAGCAGCTGGGGACAGGGAAGCTACGAGCAGTACTTC
-	TRBJ1-1	many	TRBV20-1	CSASLIMNTEAFF	TGCAGTGCTAGTTTAATCATGAACACTGAAGCTTTCTTT
-	TRBJ2-5	-	TRBV7-8	CASSLHGADGETQYF	TGTGCCAGCAGCTTACACGGGGCCGACGGGGAGACCCAGTACTTC
-	TRBJ2-4	many	TRBV7-6	CASSLDGGGAKNIQYF	TGTGCCAGCAGCTTAGACGGGGGTGGGGCCAAAAACATTCAGTACTTC
-	TRBJ2-1	many	TRBV6-6	CASTGVRSVYNEQFF	TGTGCCAGCACCGGGGTCCGTTCAGTATACAATGAGCAGTTCTTC
TRBD1	TRBJ2-3	few	TRBV19	CASRDRGPSTDTQYF	TGTGCCAGCCGGGACAGGGGTCCTAGCACAGATACGCAGTATTTT
-	TRBJ2-3	many	TRBV5-5	CASSSLGVSTDTQYF	TGTGCCAGCAGCAGCTTAGGGGTCTCGACAGATACGCAGTATTTT
-	TRBJ1-1	-	TRBV7-8	CASSAGPRTEAFF	TGTGCCAGCAGCGCGGGACCGCGGACTGAAGCTTTCTTT
-	TRBJ1-4	-	TRBV29-1	CSVEDIGAKLFF	TGCAGCGTTGAAGACATAGGGGCGAAACTGTTTTTT
TRBD1	TRBJ2-7	many	TRBV7-2	CASSRQGTINDEQYF	TGTGCCAGCAGCAGACAGGGGACCATCAACGACGAGCAGTACTTC
TRBD1	TRBJ2-3	many	TRBV7-2	CASRLDRVVTDTQYF	TGTGCCAGCAGGCTAGACAGGGTAGTAACAGATACGCAGTATTTT
-	TRBJ1-1	many	TRBV21-1	CASSKVEGDTEAFF	TGTGCCAGCAGCAAGGTCGAAGGGGACACTGAAGCTTTCTTT
-	TRBJ2-3	few	TRBV20-1	CSARSRPPSTDTQYF	TGCAGTGCTAGGTCGCGGCCGCCTAGCACAGATACGCAGTATTTT
TRBD2	TRBJ2-1	many	TRBV7-8	CASSLARGGGTYNEQFF	TGTGCCAGCAGCTTAGCCCGCGGCGGGGGGACCTACAATGAGCAGTTCTTC
TRBD2	TRBJ2-3	-	TRBV20-1	CSASRSGGKGDTQYF	TGCAGTGCTAGCCGGAGCGGGGGAAAAGGAGATACGCAGTATTTT
-	TRBJ2-3	few	TRBV5-1	CASSQQDTTDTQYF	TGCGCCAGCAGCCAACAGGATACCACAGATACGCAGTATTTT
-	TRBJ2-1	many	TRBV7-8	CASSLNGREQFF	TGTGCCAGCAGCTTAAATGGCAGGGAGCAGTTCTTC
TRBD2	TRBJ2-3	many	TRBV4-3	CASSQDGTSGHFTDTQYF	TGCGCCAGCAGCCAAGATGGGACTAGCGGACACTTCACAGATACGCAGTATTTT
TRBD2	TRBJ2-5	-	TRBV29-1	CSVDGSPFSSGGYQETQYF	TGCAGCGTTGATGGAAGCCCCTTTTCTAGCGGGGGGTACCAAGAGACCCAGTACTTC